These T cell receptor beta chains were read from a single sample in a study of blood T cell repertoires in COVID-19. Profiling relied on immunoSEQ multiplex PCR, and the TCRdb table lists in-frame clones only, not all of them. Among 150,000 to 200,000 clones listed, 86% were seen once. Sequencing was carried out using peripheral blood. Receptors were obtained from a man in his 70s with acute or convalescent COVID-19. Both conserved end residues are part of each CDR3. D genes are given only for firm matches. For some rows the clone size is stated as once, few or many, or as a class when expanded; others skip it.

v_gene,d_gene,abundance,j_gene,CDR3nt,CDR3aa
TRBV18,.,.,TRBJ2-3,TGTGCCAGCTCATGGGCGACGTCAGGGGATACGCAGTATTTT,CASSWATSGDTQYF
TRBV5-6,.,.,TRBJ1-4,TGTGCCAGCAGCTTGGCCGCGGAGAATAATGAAAAACTGTTTTTT,CASSLAAENNEKLFF
TRBV7-9,.,.,TRBJ2-7,TGTGCCAGCAGCCCGGGGTCGTTGGAGCAGTACTTC,CASSPGSLEQYF
TRBV2,TRBD2,.,TRBJ2-3,TGTGCCAGTCGAAGGGGACTAGCGGGAGATGGGACAGATACGCAGTATTTT,CASRRGLAGDGTDTQYF
TRBV7-2,TRBD2,.,TRBJ2-3,TGTGCCAGCCGCCCGGGGGGGTCGGGAGATACGCAGTATTTT,CASRPGGSGDTQYF
TRBV6-5,.,few,TRBJ1-2,TGTGCCAGCAGTTATGTCCGGGATTTCTATGGCTACACCTTC,CASSYVRDFYGYTF
TRBV6-5,TRBD2,.,TRBJ2-1,TGTGCCAGCAGTTACTCAGGGTGGGAGGGCCTTGGTGAGCAGTTCTTC,CASSYSGWEGLGEQFF
TRBV4-3,.,.,TRBJ1-4,TGCGCCAGCAGCCAAATCTGGGGGGGTGATGCAACTAATGAAAAACTGTTTTTT,CASSQIWGGDATNEKLFF
TRBV11-2,.,.,TRBJ2-1,TGTGCCAGCACCTCCCGCCCAGGTCCCTCCTACAATGAGCAGTTCTTC,CASTSRPGPSYNEQFF
TRBV2,.,.,TRBJ1-2,TGTGCCAGCAGTGAAGCGACGGGGGACGAACCTAACTATGGCTACACCTTC,CASSEATGDEPNYGYTF
TRBV15,.,.,TRBJ2-2,TGTGCCGCCCAATCGGGGAACACCGGGGAGCTGTTTTTT,CAAQSGNTGELFF
TRBV5-4,TRBD1,.,TRBJ2-7,TGTGCCAGCAGCTTACCGGGACAGGGGGCATACGAGCAGTACTTC,CASSLPGQGAYEQYF
TRBV5-1,.,.,TRBJ2-1,TGCGCCAGCAGCCTACTGGAGACGGGGTCCTACAATGAGCAGTTCTTC,CASSLLETGSYNEQFF
TRBV18,.,.,TRBJ2-2,TGTGCCAGCTCACCACAGGGGGAGAACACCGGGGAGCTGTTTTTT,CASSPQGENTGELFF
TRBV5-4,TRBD1,.,TRBJ2-2,TGTGCCAGCAGCGCCGACAGGGTATACACCGGGGAGCTGTTTTTT,CASSADRVYTGELFF
TRBV6-5,.,.,TRBJ2-5,TGTGCCACTACTAGGGTGCTGGGGGAGACCCAGTACTTC,CATTRVLGETQYF
TRBV5-1,TRBD2,once,TRBJ2-1,TGCGCCAGCAGCGGGACTAGCGGTAATGAGCAGTTCTTC,CASSGTSGNEQFF
TRBV24-1,TRBD1,.,TRBJ1-1,TGTGCCACCAGTGATCCCCGACAGGGCGATACTGAAGCTTTCTTT,CATSDPRQGDTEAFF
TRBV7-2,.,.,TRBJ2-5,TGTGCCAGCAGCTTCAGGGGAGCAGAGACCCAGTACTTC,CASSFRGAETQYF
TRBV5-6,TRBD2,.,TRBJ2-2,TGTGCCAGCAGCTTGGGGCTAGCGGGAGCACACACCGGGGAGCTGTTTTTT,CASSLGLAGAHTGELFF
TRBV4-1,TRBD1,.,TRBJ1-1,TGCGCCAGCAGCCAATCTCACAGGGGGCGAAGTGAAGCTTTCTTT,CASSQSHRGRSEAFF
TRBV4-1,.,.,TRBJ2-3,TGCGCCAGCAGCTCTCCGTACGGAGATACGCAGTATTTT,CASSSPYGDTQYF
TRBV19,TRBD1,.,TRBJ1-5,TGTGCCAGTAGCTGGGGACAGGGGCCCAATCAGCCCCAGCATTTT,CASSWGQGPNQPQHF
TRBV10-3,.,.,TRBJ2-3,TGTGCCACCAGACTAGTTCCTGGCACAGATACGCAGTATTTT,CATRLVPGTDTQYF
TRBV3-1/TRBV3-2,.,.,TRBJ2-6,TGTGCCAGCAGCCCCCGCGGCGGATTGGCCAACGTCCTGACTTTC,CASSPRGGLANVLTF
TRBV9,.,.,TRBJ1-4,TGTGCCAGCAGCCGATACGGGCGGGGGATTGATGAAAAACTGTTTTTT,CASSRYGRGIDEKLFF